This T cell receptor (beta chain) was recovered during a study of shared clonotypes between healthy human individuals. Study-level information: A donor's plate count was three for CD4 naive and three for CD4 memory; CD8 naive had two and CD8 memory one.

Generated by immunoSEQ multiplex PCR, the TCRdb table keeps only in-frame clones and is missing some. The sample contains approximately 2,000,000 clones, over 85% of which appear only once. Per germline, CDR1 SGHVS and CDR2 FQNEAQ. V gave up 4 bases and J gave up 6 bases, with 15 bases separating them. CDR3 length: 15 amino acids. CD45RO-negative CD8 cells positively selected for CCR7 made up the naive population, which excluded terminally differentiated effector memory CD45RA+ cells. On this clone: Its antigen is still unknown.

Study-level findings and limits: In the sorted subsets, rarefaction showed sequencing was incomplete despite large depth.

This chain uses TRBV7-8 with TRBJ2-2; D perhaps matches TRBD1 (5 bases). The sequence was obtained from a man aged 18 to 29 in good health. Some clones in this sample may be carry-over from other donors' samples. Sequencing was carried out using naive CD8+ T cells from PBMCs. The CDR3 sequence: CASSSLNRGAGELFF. CDR3 coding DNA: TGTGCCAGCAGCTCATTAAATAGGGGCGCCGGGGAGCTGTTTTTT.